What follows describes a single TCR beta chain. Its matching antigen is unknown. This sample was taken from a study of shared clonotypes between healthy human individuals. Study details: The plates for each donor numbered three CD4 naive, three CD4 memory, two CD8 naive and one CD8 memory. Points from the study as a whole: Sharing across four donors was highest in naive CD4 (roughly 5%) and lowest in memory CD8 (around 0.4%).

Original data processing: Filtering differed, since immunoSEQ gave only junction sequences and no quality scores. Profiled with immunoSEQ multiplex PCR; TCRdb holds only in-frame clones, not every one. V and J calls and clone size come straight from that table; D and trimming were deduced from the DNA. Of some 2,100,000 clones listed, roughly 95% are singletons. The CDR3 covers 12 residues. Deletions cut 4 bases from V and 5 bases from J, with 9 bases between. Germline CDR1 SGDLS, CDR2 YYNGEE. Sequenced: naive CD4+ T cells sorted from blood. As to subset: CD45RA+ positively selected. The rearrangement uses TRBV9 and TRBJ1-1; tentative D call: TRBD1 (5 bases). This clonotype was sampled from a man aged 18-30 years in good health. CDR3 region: CASSSGGTEAFF. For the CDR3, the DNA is TGTGCCAGCAGCTCCGGGGGTACTGAAGCTTTCTTT.